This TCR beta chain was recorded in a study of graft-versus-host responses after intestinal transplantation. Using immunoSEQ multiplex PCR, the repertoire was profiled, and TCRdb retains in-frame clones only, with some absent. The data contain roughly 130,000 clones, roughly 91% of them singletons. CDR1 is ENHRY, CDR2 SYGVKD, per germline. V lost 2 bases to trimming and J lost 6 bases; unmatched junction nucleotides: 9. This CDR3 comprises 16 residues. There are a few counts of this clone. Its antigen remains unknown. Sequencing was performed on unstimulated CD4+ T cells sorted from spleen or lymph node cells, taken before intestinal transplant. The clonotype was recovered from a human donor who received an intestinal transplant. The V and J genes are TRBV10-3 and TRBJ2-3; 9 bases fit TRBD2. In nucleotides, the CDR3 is TGTGCCATCAGTGAGAATAGCGGGAGCGGTCTGGATACGCAGTATTTT. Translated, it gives CAISENSGSGLDTQYF.